This T cell receptor beta chain was found in a study of blood T cell repertoires in COVID-19. About the research overall: The United States, Italy and Spain supplied acute and convalescent COVID-19 samples. PBMCs, B-cell-depleted T cells, or T cells were the source of the cDNA or gDNA that made up the material.

Original handling: Nucleated cell number was recorded as an estimate derived from reference gene primer amplification. Assay used: immunoSEQ multiplex PCR; TCRdb lists only in-frame clones, some missing. That table is the source of V, J and clone size, and D and trimming were worked out from the DNA. Here the sample spans 100,000 to 150,000 clones, about 89% being singletons. V was clipped by 1 base and J by 2 bases, with 7 bases between them. From germline, CDR1 is SGHKS and CDR2 YYEKEE (reference sequence). The CDR3 has 13 residues. Enrolled during active infection, Seattle patients were then followed longitudinally.

The chain carries TRBV5-5 and TRBJ2-7; D is possibly TRBD2 (5 bases). Sequencing was done on a sample of peripheral blood. This TCR came from a woman in her sixties or seventies with COVID-19, enrolled during active disease. The DNA of the CDR3 is TGTGCCAGCAGCTTGACGGGAACCTACGAGCAGTACTTC. It specifies CASSLTGTYEQYF.